What follows are 15 T cell receptor beta chains derived from one specimen sequenced in a study of beta chain features in type 1 diabetes. The study reverse transcribed the entire isolated RNA, so it sequenced expressed TCRB transcripts. This table comes from immunoSEQ multiplex PCR, and its TCRdb copy is limited to in-frame clones, with some not included. The top ten clones hold over 0.04% of a sample with 430,000 or so clones, 10% to 12% of them seen once. The sequenced sample was naive CD4+ T cells from blood. The origin of the receptors is a woman younger than 30 in good health.

This clone came up a few times. The chain has TRBV7-8 and TRBJ2-1; 7 nucleotides line up with TRBD1. V shed 1 base and J 8 bases; nucleotides not matched to a gene: 17. This CDR3 region has 18 residues. Germline lookup yields CDR1 SGHVS and CDR2 FQNEAQ. In DNA, the CDR3 is TGTGCCAGCAGCTTAGTAGGAGTCACAGGGGTATATCTTCATGAGCAGTTCTTC. Its translation: CASSLVGVTGVYLHEQFF.

The chain is built from TRBV15 and TRBJ2-5; D not certain. Germline loops: CDR1 LNHNV, CDR2 YYDKDF (reference sequence). The CDR3 length is 13 residues. The V gene lost 0 bases and the J gene lost 5 bases, with 7 bases spanning the gap. CDR3 residues: CATSRDHGETQYF. The CDR3 nucleotides are TGTGCCACCAGCAGAGATCATGGGGAGACCCAGTACTTC. Supplemented by reference TRBV15 and TRBJ2-5, the full variable domain reads DAMVIQNPRYQVTQFGKPVTLSCSQTLNHNVMYWYQQKSSQAPKLLFHYYDKDFNNEADTPDNFQSRRPNTSFCFLDIRSPGLGDTAMYLCATSRDHGETQYFGPGTRLLVL.

There are a few counts of this clone. This chain joins TRBV23-1 and TRBJ1-5; D might be TRBD1 (5 bases). TRBV23-1 is assigned to the ORF class and has an uncertain function. The CDR3 runs to 20 residues. V lost 4 bases and J 2 bases, leaving 27 bases between the germline ends. CDR3 bases: TGCGCCAGCAGTCCTCGGGACGGGCAGTTAGTTAGTAGGGGCAATCAGCCCCAGCATTTT. Residues: CASSPRDGQLVSRGNQPQHF.

The DNA of the CDR3 is TGTGCCAGCAGCTTAAGGCCCGACAGGAACACTGAAGCTTTCTTT. The encoded protein is CASSLRPDRNTEAFF. The rearrangement uses TRBV7-9 and TRBJ1-1; D perhaps matches TRBD1 (5 bases). The CDR3 is 15 amino acids. Germline V gives CDR1 SEHNR, CDR2 FQNEAQ (reference sequence). Trimming removed 2 bases at V and 1 base at J, with 11 bases between.

The chain carries TRBV18 and TRBJ2-1, with 12 positions matching TRBD2. The CDR3 contains 18 residues. The V gene's germline CDR1 is KGHSH and CDR2 LQKENI. V was clipped by 3 bases and J by 3 bases; unmatched bases: 9. DNA of the CDR3: TGTGCCAGCTCACCGCTCCCTAGCGGGGGGGCCAGCTACAATGAGCAGTTCTTC. Protein sequence: CASSPLPSGGASYNEQFF.

The chain combines TRBV30 with TRBJ1-1; D uncertain. There are 13 residues in the CDR3. Trimming removed 2 bases at V and 2 bases at J, with 9 bases between. The germline V gene has CDR1 GTSNPN and CDR2 SVGIG (reference sequence). CDR3 loop: CAWSKWGNTEAFF. As DNA, the CDR3 is TGTGCCTGGAGTAAATGGGGAAACACTGAAGCTTTCTTT.

This clone was picked up a small number of times. The chain couples TRBV7-6 to TRBJ2-7; D is unresolved. Germline loops: CDR1 SGHVS, CDR2 FNYEAQ. This CDR3 has 13 amino acids. Trimming stripped 0 bases from V and 2 bases from J, with 5 bases between. This chain's CDR3 is CASSLAETYEQYV. The CDR3 region has the DNA TGTGCCAGCAGCTTAGCGGAAACCTACGAGCAGTACGTC.

This chain uses TRBV29-1 with TRBJ1-1; D call uncertain. The CDR3 contains 10 residues. The ends were cut back, 8 bases at V and 6 bases at J, with 10 bases in the middle. The germline gives CDR1 SQVTM, CDR2 ANQGSEA. Here the CDR3 reads CSTEISEAFF. The CDR3 region has the DNA TGCAGCACCGAAATCTCTGAAGCTTTCTTT.

This chain joins TRBV6-1 and TRBJ2-7; tentatively, D is TRBD1 (5 bases). The CDR3 is 13 amino acids. The V gene lost 2 bases and the J gene lost 5 bases, with 10 bases spanning the gap. Per the germline V gene, CDR1 is MNHNS and CDR2 is SASEGT. The CDR3 nucleotides are TGTGCCAGCAGTGAATGGGGCCCCGACGAGCAGTACTTC. As protein: CASSEWGPDEQYF.

This chain uses TRBV18 with TRBJ2-7; the D is unclear. The ends were cut back, 1 base at V and 4 bases at J, with 11 bases in the middle. Germline V gene sequence: CDR1 KGHSH, CDR2 LQKENI. The CDR3 sequence is 14 residues long. CDR3 amino acids: CASSPQLESYEQYF. CDR3 nucleotides: TGTGCCAGCTCACCACAATTGGAGAGTTACGAGCAGTACTTC.

This clone turned up a few times. This chain uses TRBV7-9 with TRBJ2-3; D possibly matches TRBD1 or TRBD2 (5 bases each). Trimming stripped 4 bases from V and 5 bases from J, with 7 bases between. Germline CDR1 and CDR2: SEHNR and FQNEAQ (reference sequence). The CDR3 runs to 12 residues. Here the CDR3 reads CASSWDVDTQYF. The CDR3 nucleotides read TGTGCCAGCAGCTGGGACGTAGATACGCAGTATTTT.

This clone came up a few times. The rearrangement joins TRBV5-4 to TRBJ2-1; TRBD2 agrees at 8 bases. The germline CDR1 and CDR2 sequences are SGHNT and YYREEE (reference sequence). CDR3 length: 15 amino acids. V gave up 5 bases and J gave up 1 base; unmatched junction bases: 5. The CDR3 nucleotides are TGTGCCAGCAGGAGAGCGGGAGTATCCTACAATGAGCAGTTCTTC. It is translated as CASRRAGVSYNEQFF.

The chain recombines TRBV15 with TRBJ1-1, with D tentatively TRBD1 (6 bases). V was clipped by 0 bases and J by 11 bases, with 19 bases between them. In germline, CDR1 is LNHNV, CDR2 YYDKDF (reference sequence). CDR3 length equals 15 residues. The CDR3 nucleotides read TGTGCCACCAGCAGAGATGGGGGACAACTATCAGAGGCTTTCTTT. Amino acids: CATSRDGGQLSEAFF.

The DNA of the CDR3 is TGTGCCAGCAGCGTAGGATCGTCGGCAGCCCAAGAGACCCAGTACTTC. Translating gives CASSVGSSAAQETQYF. The chain joins TRBV9 to TRBJ2-5, with D uncertain. Germline CDR1 and CDR2: SGDLS and YYNGEE. The CDR3 length is 16 residues. V lost 0 bases to trimming and J lost 1 base, with 13 bases between them.

The chain employs TRBV7-8 and TRBJ2-4; possibly TRBD2 for D (6 bases). The CDR3 contains 16 residues. Per germline, CDR1 SGHVS and CDR2 FQNEAQ. Trimming took 2 bases from V and 0 from J, leaving 11 bases between them. The chain's CDR3 is CASSLRLGLAKNIQYF. The CDR3 DNA follows: TGTGCCAGCAGCTTACGTTTGGGACTAGCCAAAAACATTCAGTACTTC.